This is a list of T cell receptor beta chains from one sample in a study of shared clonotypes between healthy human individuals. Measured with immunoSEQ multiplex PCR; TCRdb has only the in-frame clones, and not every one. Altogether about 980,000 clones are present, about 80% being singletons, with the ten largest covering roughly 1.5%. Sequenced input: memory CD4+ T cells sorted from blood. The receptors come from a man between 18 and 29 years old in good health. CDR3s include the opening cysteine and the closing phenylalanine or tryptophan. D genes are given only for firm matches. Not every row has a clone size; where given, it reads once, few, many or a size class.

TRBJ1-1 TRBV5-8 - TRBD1 TGTGCCAGCAGCCCCGAAACGACAGGGAGGGTCGGCACTGAAGCTTTCTTT CASSPETTGRVGTEAFF
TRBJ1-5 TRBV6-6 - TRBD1 TGTGCCAGCAGGGCCGGGACAGGGCTAAATCAGCCCCAGCATTTT CASRAGTGLNQPQHF
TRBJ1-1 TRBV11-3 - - TGTGCCAGCAGCTTTCGGTCGGCAGGAGGCACTGAAGCTTTCTTT CASSFRSAGGTEAFF
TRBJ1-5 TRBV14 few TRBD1 TGTGCCAGCAGCTTCCGGGACAGGGAACATTTT CASSFRDREHF
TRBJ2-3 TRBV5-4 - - TGTGCCAGCAGCTTGGGGGGCGGGAGCACAGATACGCAGTATTTT CASSLGGGSTDTQYF
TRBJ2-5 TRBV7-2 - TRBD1 TGTGCCAGCAGCCAACGGACAGGGGCGGGGGAGACCCAGTACTTC CASSQRTGAGETQYF
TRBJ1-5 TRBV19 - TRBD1 TGTGCCAGTAGTATCCCCGACAGGGGGCGGTTGTGGAGCAGCAATCAGCCCCAGCATTTT CASSIPDRGRLWSSNQPQHF
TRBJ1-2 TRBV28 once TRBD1 TGTGCCAGCAGTAGGTCAGGGGGCGATTTATATGGCTACACCTTC CASSRSGGDLYGYTF
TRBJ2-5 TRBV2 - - TGTGCCAGCAGTGACGGGTCGCTACAAGAGACCCAGTACTTC CASSDGSLQETQYF
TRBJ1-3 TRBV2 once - TGTGCCAGCAGCGGGACTATGGGAAACACCATATATTTT CASSGTMGNTIYF
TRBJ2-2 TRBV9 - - TGTGCCAGCGGAGTAGCGGCGAACACCGGGGAGCTGTTTTTT CASGVAANTGELFF
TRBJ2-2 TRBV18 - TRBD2 TGTGCCAGCTCACCCTCACCCCCCACATCAGCGGGAATATCCGGGGAGCTGTTTTTT CASSPSPPTSAGISGELFF
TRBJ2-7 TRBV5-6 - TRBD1 TGTGCCAGCAGCGGCAAGACAGGGGGCTACGAGCAGTACTTC CASSGKTGGYEQYF
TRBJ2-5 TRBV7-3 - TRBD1 TGTGCCAGCAGCCGGACAGGGGTTCAAGAGACCCAGTACTTC CASSRTGVQETQYF
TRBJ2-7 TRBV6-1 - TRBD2 TGTGCCAGCGGGAGGGACTACCCCTCCTACGAGCAGTACTTC CASGRDYPSYEQYF
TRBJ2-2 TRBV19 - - TGTGCCAGTATGGCAGGGCGTGGCGGGGAGCTGTTTTTT CASMAGRGGELFF
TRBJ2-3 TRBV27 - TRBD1 TGTGCCAGCAGGCAGACAGGGACCACAGATACGCAGTATTTT CASRQTGTTDTQYF
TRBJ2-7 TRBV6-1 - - TGTGCCAGCAGTAAGACAGGTCCCTACGAGCAGTACTTC CASSKTGPYEQYF
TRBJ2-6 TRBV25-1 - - TGTGCCAGCAGATCCCAGTCTGGGGCCAACGTCCTGACTTTC CASRSQSGANVLTF
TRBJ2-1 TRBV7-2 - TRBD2 TGTGCCAGCAGCAAAGCGGGAGCGGGGGAGCAGTTCTTC CASSKAGAGEQFF
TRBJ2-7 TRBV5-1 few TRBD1 TGCGCCACCAAGCTCGGGACAGGGGGCCTCGAGCAGTACTTC CATKLGTGGLEQYF
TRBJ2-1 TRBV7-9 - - TGTGCCAGCAGCTTAGGACAGTACAATGAGCAGTTCTTC CASSLGQYNEQFF
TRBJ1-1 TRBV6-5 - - TGTGCCAGCAGTTACTGGGGGCGCCTGGGCACTGAAGCTTTCTTT CASSYWGRLGTEAFF
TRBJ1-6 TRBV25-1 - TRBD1 TGTGCCAGCAGACCGGACAGGGGATATAATTCACCCCTCCACTTT CASRPDRGYNSPLHF
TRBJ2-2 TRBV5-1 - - TGCGCCAGCAGCTTGGTAGGGGCAACTAACACCGGGGAGCTGTTTTTT CASSLVGATNTGELFF
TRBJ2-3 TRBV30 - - TGTGCCTGGAGCCGGGACCTGGGAGATACGCAGTATTTT CAWSRDLGDTQYF
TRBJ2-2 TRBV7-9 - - TGTGCCCTGAAAAGAGAAGGGTCCGGTGGTACCGGGGAGCTGTTTTTT CALKREGSGGTGELFF
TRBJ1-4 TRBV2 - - TGTGCCAGCAGGGGCGGTCTTAATGAAAAACTGTTTTTT CASRGGLNEKLFF
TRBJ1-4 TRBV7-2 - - TGTGCCAGCAGCCCGAGGGACCGCGCGAATGAAAAACTGTTTTTT CASSPRDRANEKLFF
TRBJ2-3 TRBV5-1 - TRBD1 TGCGCCAGCAGCTTGGAAGGACAGGGGAGGGCAGATACGCAGTATTTT CASSLEGQGRADTQYF
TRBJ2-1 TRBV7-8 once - TGTGCCAGCAGCCTCCAGGGATCCGGGAAACAATATGAGCAGTTCTTC CASSLQGSGKQYEQFF
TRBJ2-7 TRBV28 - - TGTGCCAGCAGCCAGAACCGCAGGGATTCCTACGAGCAGTACTTC CASSQNRRDSYEQYF
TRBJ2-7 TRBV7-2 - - TGTGCCAGCAGCTTAGGAAGGGGTCAGGCCTACGAGCAGTACTTC CASSLGRGQAYEQYF
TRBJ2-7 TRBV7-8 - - TGTGCCAGCAGCTTAGTACGCGGTGAGCAGTACTTC CASSLVRGEQYF
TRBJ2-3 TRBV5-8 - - TGTGCCAGCAGCCCCCGAACAGATACGCAGTATTTT CASSPRTDTQYF
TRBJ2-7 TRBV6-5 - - TGTGCCAGCAGTTACTCAAGACAGGCGACCTACGAGCAGTACTTC CASSYSRQATYEQYF
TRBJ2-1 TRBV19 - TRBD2 TGTGCCAGTAGGGCTAGCGGGATTAGCGGTGAGCAGTTCTTC CASRASGISGEQFF
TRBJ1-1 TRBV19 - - TGTGCCAGTAGGTACGAGGGTGGTACTGAAGCTTTCTTT CASRYEGGTEAFF
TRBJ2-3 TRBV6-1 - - TGTGCCAGCAGTGTCACAGGAGGCACAGATACGCAGTATTTT CASSVTGGTDTQYF
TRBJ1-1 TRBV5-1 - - TGCGCCAGCAGCTTGGAGGCAGGGCTTTACACTGAAGCTTTCTTT CASSLEAGLYTEAFF
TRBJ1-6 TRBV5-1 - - TGCGCCAGCAGCTTAGGGCAAGCCCTCCACTTT CASSLGQALHF
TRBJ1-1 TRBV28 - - TGTGCCAGCAGTTCCGGGACCCAGGGGTGGACTGAAGCTTTCTTT CASSSGTQGWTEAFF
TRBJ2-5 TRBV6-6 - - TGTGCCACCCGGGTGGGAACAGGCCTACAAGAGACCCAGTACTTC CATRVGTGLQETQYF
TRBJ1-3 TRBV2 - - TGTGCCAGCAATGGGTTCTCTGGAAACACCATATATTTT CASNGFSGNTIYF
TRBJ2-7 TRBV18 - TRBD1 TGTGCCAGCTCCCCGGGACAGGTACTCGAGCAGTACTTC CASSPGQVLEQYF
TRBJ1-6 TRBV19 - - TGTGCCAGTAGTATAGCCGGACACCAAGGGAGCTCACCCCTCCACTTT CASSIAGHQGSSPLHF
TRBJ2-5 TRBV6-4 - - TGTGCCAGCTCCCGCAAAGTAAACCAAGAGACCCAGTACTTC CASSRKVNQETQYF
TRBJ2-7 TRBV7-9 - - TGTGCCAGCAGCCAACCCGGGAGTTCGACCAGCTTC CASSQPGSSTSF
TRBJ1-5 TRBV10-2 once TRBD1 TGCGCCAGCACCGGACAGGGTAATCAGCCCCAGCATTTT CASTGQGNQPQHF
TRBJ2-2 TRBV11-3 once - TGTGCCAGCAGCCGTGGGGGCACCGGGGAGCTGTTTTTT CASSRGGTGELFF
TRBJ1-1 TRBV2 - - TGTGCCAGCAGTCCCCAGGTTTCTTTGAACACTGAAGCTTTCTTT CASSPQVSLNTEAFF